The 24 T cell receptor beta chains below come from one sample, sequenced in a study of shared clonotypes between healthy human individuals. Naive CD8 cells, CD45RO-negative and positively selected for CCR7, excluded terminally differentiated effector memory CD45RA+ cells. Repertoires were generated with immunoSEQ multiplex PCR, while TCRdb's copy carries only in-frame clones and drops some. The sample includes about 2.1 million clones, about 93% of them seen just once. Sequencing was done on a sample of naive CD8+ T cells from PBMCs. These receptors were taken from a man in his late teens or twenties in good health. Some clones in this sample may be carry-over from other donors' samples.

Written as DNA, the CDR3 is TGTGCCAGCAGCGGCAGGCCAGGGGGCCGCGAGCAGTACTTC. Protein product: CASSGRPGGREQYF. This rearrangement joins TRBV27 to TRBJ2-7, with 8 bases that match TRBD1. The CDR3 spans 14 residues. V lost 6 bases to trimming and J lost 6 bases; unmatched junction nucleotides: 10. CDR1 and CDR2 from the germline V gene are MNHEY and SMNVEV (reference sequence).

This clone has more than one count but fewer than ten. The chain uses TRBV27 and TRBJ2-7; 7 nucleotides line up with TRBD1. Germline assignment: CDR1 MNHEY and CDR2 SMNVEV (reference sequence). The CDR3 sequence is 13 residues long. Trimming removed 9 bases from V and 0 bases from J; junction bases left unmatched: 5. CDR3 in DNA: TGTGCCAGTGTGGGACAGTACTCCTACGAGCAGTACTTC. Translation gives CASVGQYSYEQYF.

The V call is TRBV28, the J call TRBJ2-5, with D uncertain. Germline V gene data show CDR1 as MDHEN and CDR2 as SYDVKM. Deletions cut 4 bases from V and 1 base from J, with 13 bases between. The CDR3 runs to 15 residues. The CDR3 region is CASSSRDFRQETQYF. The CDR3 coding sequence is TGTGCCAGCAGTTCCCGCGACTTTCGCCAAGAGACCCAGTACTTC. Full variable domain (missing parts from reference TRBV28 and TRBJ2-5): DVKVTQSSRYLVKRTGEKVFLECVQDMDHENMFWYRQDPGLGLRLIYFSYDVKMKEKGDIPEGYSVSREKKERFSLILESASTNQTSMYLCASSSRDFRQETQYFGPGTRLLVL.

V gene TRBV5-4 combines with J gene TRBJ2-7; 7 bases agree with TRBD1. Per the germline V gene, CDR1 is SGHNT and CDR2 is YYREEE (reference sequence). This CDR3 spans 16 amino acids. V shed 4 bases and J 0 bases; nucleotides not matched to a gene: 10. The CDR3 protein is CASSRRGTASSYEQYF. In DNA, the CDR3 is TGTGCCAGCAGCAGGCGAGGGACAGCGAGCTCCTACGAGCAGTACTTC.

The chain recombines TRBV27 with TRBJ2-1, with TRBD2 matching 11 bases. The ends lost 2 bases at V and 16 bases at J; junction bases unmatched: 7. The CDR3 loop spans 13 amino acids. CDR1 is MNHEY and CDR2 is SMNVEV in the germline V gene (reference sequence). CDR3 sequence reads: CASSLELAGESFF. For the CDR3, the DNA is TGTGCCAGCAGTTTAGAACTAGCGGGAGAGAGTTTCTTC.

Points on this clone: Within the sample, other DNA sequences also encode this same CDR3. The chain employs TRBV9 and TRBJ2-7; tentative D call: TRBD2 (6 bases). CDR3 size: 13 residues. V was clipped by 4 bases and J by 3 bases, with 11 bases between them. The V gene's germline CDR1 is SGDLS and CDR2 YYNGEE. This chain's CDR3 is CASSSGEGYEQYF. DNA for the CDR3: TGTGCCAGCAGCTCGGGAGAAGGCTACGAGCAGTACTTC.

The CDR3 here is CASTALGQGPDTQYF. The DNA of the CDR3 is TGTGCCAGTACCGCCCTAGGACAGGGACCAGATACGCAGTATTTT. The chain is built from TRBV19 and TRBJ2-3; 8 nucleotides align to TRBD1. The CDR3 has 15 amino acids. The germline CDR1 and CDR2 sequences are LNHDA and SQIVND (reference sequence). The junction had 10 bases not matched to a gene; V was cut back by 7 bases and J by 4 bases.

As DNA, the CDR3 is TGTGCCAGTACTAGGGGTGGGAGCACAGATACGCAGTATTTT. Its translation: CASTRGGSTDTQYF. This rearrangement joins TRBV19 to TRBJ2-3; possibly TRBD1 for D (5 bases). The ends were cut back, 7 bases at V and 0 bases at J, with 11 bases in the middle. The length of the CDR3 is 14 residues. CDR1 LNHDA and CDR2 SQIVND come from the germline V gene (reference sequence).

The chain couples TRBV9 to TRBJ1-2, with a weak D call TRBD1 (5 bases). The CDR3 is 16 residues long. The V end lost 0 bases, the J end lost 4 bases, and 16 bases lay between the germline ends. CDR1 is SGDLS and CDR2 is YYNGEE in the germline V gene. CDR3 DNA: TGTGCCAGCAGCGTAGCTAGGTCGGGGGACTTCTATGGCTACACCTTC. Encoded protein: CASSVARSGDFYGYTF.

About this clone itself: Other DNA sequences of this sample code for an identical CDR3. This chain joins TRBV7-9 and TRBJ2-7; 7 bases align to TRBD1. V was pared by 4 bases and J by 4 bases, with 10 bases of the junction left unmatched. Germline V gives CDR1 SEHNR, CDR2 FQNEAQ (reference sequence). This CDR3 has 15 residues. The CDR3 DNA reads TGTGCCAGCAGCTCTAACACCGGGACAGCATACGAGCAGTACTTC. Translation gives CASSSNTGTAYEQYF.

The chain is built from TRBV5-1 and TRBJ1-1; possible D gene TRBD1, 5 bases. The germline CDR1 and CDR2 sequences are SGHRS and YFSETQ. V shed 3 bases and J shed 0 bases, with 18 bases lying between them. The CDR3 covers 17 residues. The CDR3: CASSSPGLTLLNTEAFF. Written as DNA, the CDR3 is TGCGCCAGCAGCTCTCCGGGACTGACCCTCTTGAACACTGAAGCTTTCTTT.

About this clone: The same CDR3 also results from other DNA sequences found in this sample. The chain couples TRBV4-1 to TRBJ2-7; D is unresolved. CDR3 length: 14 amino acids. Trimming removed 1 base from V and 2 bases from J, with 9 bases in between. Germline CDR1 is MGHRA and CDR2 is YSYEKL. For the CDR3, the DNA is TGCGCCAGCAGCCAAGGTACGGGTACCTACGAGCAGTACTTC. It is translated as CASSQGTGTYEQYF.

This chain connects TRBV28 to TRBJ2-7; the D gene could be TRBD1 or TRBD2 (6 bases each). CDR3 length: 14 residues. Germline V gene lookup returns CDR1 MDHEN and CDR2 SYDVKM. The ends were cut back, 3 bases at V and 7 bases at J, with 16 bases in the middle. In nucleotides, the CDR3 is TGTGCCAGCAGTTTCGGGGGCAGGGCGTTTGAGCAGTACTTC. This sequence encodes CASSFGGRAFEQYF.

The chain couples TRBV1 to TRBJ2-5; the D call in the table, TRBD2, was not verified against the DNA. TRBV1 is annotated as a pseudogene. The CDR3 length is 16 residues. The CDR3 here is CTSSQDLAQREETQYF. The CDR3 DNA reads as TGCACCAGCAGCCAAGATTTGGCCCAGCGGGAAGAGACCCAGTACTTC.

This chain uses TRBV6-1 with TRBJ1-5, with no clear D. Trimming took 2 bases from V and 3 from J, leaving 14 bases between them. Per the germline V gene, CDR1 is MNHNS and CDR2 is SASEGT. CDR3 length equals 16 residues. CDR3 protein: CASSERSGQVNQPQHF. Written as DNA, the CDR3 is TGTGCCAGCAGTGAAAGGTCCGGGCAGGTCAATCAGCCCCAGCATTTT.

The chain has TRBV4-1 and TRBJ2-7; unclear D gene. The CDR3 spans 16 residues. V was clipped by 1 base and J by 1 base, with 14 bases between them. CDR1 MGHRA and CDR2 YSYEKL come from the germline V gene. CDR3: CASSQGQRVDSYEQYF. The CDR3 bases are TGCGCCAGCAGCCAAGGGCAGCGAGTTGATTCCTACGAGCAGTACTTC.

The chain combines TRBV4-1 with TRBJ1-2, with a tentative D call TRBD1 (5 bases). CDR3 length equals 15 residues. Trimming cost V 1 base and J 0 bases, with 9 bases left between them. In germline, CDR1 is MGHRA, CDR2 YSYEKL. In DNA form, the CDR3 reads TGCGCCAGCAGCCAAGCTGGGGGTACTAACTATGGCTACACCTTC. Translating gives CASSQAGGTNYGYTF.

This chain connects TRBV29-1 to TRBJ2-7; D gene unclear. Germline V lookup: CDR1 SQVTM, CDR2 ANQGSEA. Deletions cut 7 bases from V and 2 bases from J, with 12 bases between. This CDR3 comprises 12 residues. The CDR3 bases are TGCAGCGGTAAGGGCCCCGCCTACGAGCAGTACTTC. This sequence encodes CSGKGPAYEQYF.

The chain carries TRBV13 and TRBJ2-7; D possibly corresponds to TRBD2 (6 bases). V lost 5 bases to trimming and J lost 0 bases, with 17 bases between them. CDR1 and CDR2 (germline): PRHDT, FYEKMQ (reference sequence). This CDR3 spans 16 amino acids. CDR3 sequence reads: CASSPSSGLSSYEQYF. The CDR3 region has the DNA TGTGCCAGCAGCCCATCAAGCGGGCTCAGCTCCTACGAGCAGTACTTC.

The V call is TRBV9, the J call TRBJ2-2, with 7 bases aligning to TRBD2. Germline trimming cut 0 bases from V and 8 bases from J; bases unmatched to any gene: 10. Germline CDR1 is SGDLS and CDR2 is YYNGEE. The CDR3 consists of 16 residues. The CDR3 region has the DNA TGTGCCAGCAGCGTAGCGGCCACCGGGAGGTCGGGGGAGCTGTTTTTT. This codes for CASSVAATGRSGELFF.

Note on this clone: Relative to the germline gene, one junction end is altered; a read error may explain this. This sequence joins TRBV30 and TRBJ2-7, with D perhaps matching TRBD1 (5 bases). Germline-derived CDR1 and CDR2 are GTSNPN and SVGIG (reference sequence). CDR3 length equals 10 residues. The DNA for the CDR3 is TGTGCCTGGAGTGAACAGGCCTGTCACTTC. Translated, it gives CAWSEQACHF.

In its sample, this clone was seen once. This CDR3 is also generated by other DNA sequences in the sample. The rearrangement links TRBV19 to TRBJ2-7, with D unresolved. V gave up 5 bases and J gave up 0 bases, with 8 bases separating them. Germline-derived CDR1 and CDR2 are LNHDA and SQIVND (reference sequence). The CDR3 covers 13 residues. CDR3 amino acids: CASSSRNSYEQYF. Here the CDR3 DNA reads TGTGCCAGTAGTTCCAGGAACTCCTACGAGCAGTACTTC.

CDR3 protein: CASSLMFRGAEAFF. CDR3 nucleotides: TGTGCCAGCAGTTTAATGTTTCGGGGGGCTGAAGCTTTCTTT. V and J are TRBV27 and TRBJ1-1, with D perhaps matching TRBD1 (5 bases). Trimming cost V 2 bases and J 6 bases, with 13 bases left between them. The germline V gene has CDR1 MNHEY and CDR2 SMNVEV (reference sequence). The CDR3 covers 14 residues.

This sequence joins TRBV27 and TRBJ2-1; D perhaps matches TRBD2 (6 bases). Germline values: CDR1 MNHEY, CDR2 SMNVEV (reference sequence). This CDR3 spans 13 amino acids. The V end lost 2 bases, the J end lost 9 bases, and 11 bases lay between the germline ends. The CDR3 sequence is CASSLAGHGEQFF. The CDR3 coding sequence is TGTGCCAGCAGTTTAGCGGGGCACGGTGAGCAGTTCTTC.